What follows are 15 T cell receptor beta chains derived from one specimen sequenced in a study of molecular identifiers for immune sequencing clone quantification. TCRdb reprocessed the PCR reads with MiXCR, giving one entry per CDR3 protein. Altogether about half a million distinct CDR3 sequences are present, about a quarter being singletons, with the ten largest covering roughly 0.77%. Sequenced: naive CD8+ T cells from blood, with Jurkat cell RNA spiked in. Subset of the sample: FACS-sorted CD8+CD4-CCR7+CD45RA+ naive T cells. The receptors here all came from a human donor in good health. Some libraries in this study had Jurkat cell RNA spiked in.

This chain connects TRBV4-3 to TRBJ2-3; D gene ambiguous. V shed 0 bases and J shed 0 bases, with 13 bases lying between them. Germline-derived CDR1 and CDR2 are LGHNA and YSLEER. The CDR3 runs 17 residues. The CDR3 sequence is CASSQDRSYTSTDTQYF. The CDR3 DNA sequence: TGCGCCAGCAGCCAAGATCGATCGTACACTAGCACAGATACGCAGTATTTT.

This clonotype was recorded at least ten times. V and J are TRBV5-4 and TRBJ2-3, with a possible D match to TRBD2 (6 bases). The CDR3 covers 14 residues. Germline values: CDR1 SGHNT, CDR2 YYREEE (reference sequence). V gave up 0 bases and J gave up 4 bases, with 9 bases separating them. The CDR3 DNA reads TGTGCCAGCAGCTTGGCGGGAGTCGCAGATACGCAGTATTTT. Amino acids: CASSLAGVADTQYF.

This chain links TRBV27 with TRBJ1-1, with no clear D. The CDR3 extends over 15 amino acids. Germline CDR1 reads MNHEY; CDR2 reads SMNVEV (reference sequence). V shed 5 bases and J shed 8 bases, with 21 bases lying between them. CDR3: CASSPTVLAGGEAFF. The CDR3, as DNA: TGTGCCAGCAGTCCCACCGTTCTAGCGGGAGGGGAAGCTTTCTTT.

Turning to this clonotype: This may come from a read error, since a much larger clone is one base off. The chain couples TRBV11-2 to TRBJ1-1, with no clear D. The germline V and J ends were trimmed by 5 bases and 0 bases, with 7 bases remaining between them. Germline CDR1 SGHAT, CDR2 FQNNGV. The CDR3 runs 13 residues. The CDR3 loop is CASSVAVNTEAFF. In nucleotides, the CDR3 is TGTGCCAGCAGCGTAGCAGTGAACACTGAAGCTTTCTTT.

This clonotype was detected many times. The CDR3 is CASSQDGAGKLAYEQYF. The DNA for the CDR3 is TGCGCCAGCAGCCAAGATGGTGCGGGAAAGCTGGCCTACGAGCAGTACTTC. The chain employs TRBV4-3 and TRBJ2-7; D may be TRBD2 (6 bases). Trimming stripped 0 bases from V and 2 bases from J, with 17 bases between. The CDR3 runs 17 residues. The germline V gene encodes CDR1 LGHNA and CDR2 YSLEER.

With respect to this clonotype: Germline is not matched at one junction end, which may reflect a read error. The chain recombines TRBV10-3 with TRBJ2-7; D could derive from TRBD1 or TRBD2 (5 bases each). Germline CDR1 is ENHRY and CDR2 is SYGVKD. The length of the CDR3 is 17 residues. The CDR3, as DNA: TGTGCCATCAGTGGTTCAACAACAGGTAACGGGGCATACGAGCAGAACTTC. Translated: CAISGSTTGNGAYEQNF.

As regards this clonotype: With a much larger clone just one base away, this may be a read error. The chain is built from TRBV12-3 or TRBV12-4 and TRBJ1-1; D gene ambiguous. The CDR3 runs to 10 residues. DNA of the CDR3: TGTGCCGGCAGTTCGACGCGGGCTTTCTTT. It specifies CAGSSTRAFF.

J is TRBJ2-3 and V is TRBV4-3, with a tentative D call TRBD2 (7 bases). The length of the CDR3 is 19 residues. With 1 base removed from V and 0 bases from J, the gap between germline ends came to 20 bases. Germline V gene data show CDR1 as LGHNA and CDR2 as YSLEER. This chain's CDR3 is CASSQADFLRGASTDTQYF. The CDR3 nucleotides read TGCGCCAGCAGCCAAGCCGACTTCCTTCGGGGGGCCAGCACAGATACGCAGTATTTT.

This clonotype came up a few times. V gene TRBV4-3 combines with J gene TRBJ2-5, with 9 nucleotides matching TRBD1. Germline V CDR1 and CDR2: LGHNA, YSLEER. The CDR3 contains 15 residues. J lost 4 bases, V lost 0 bases, and 3 bases had no gene match. This chain's CDR3 is CASSQDWDRAETQYF. CDR3 coding DNA: TGCGCCAGCAGCCAAGATTGGGACAGGGCAGAGACCCAGTACTTC.

This rearrangement joins TRBV4-1 to TRBJ2-4, with D unclear. Per the germline V gene, CDR1 is MGHRA and CDR2 is YSYEKL. This CDR3 contains 16 residues. V lost 3 bases and J lost 7, with 19 bases in between. This CDR3 reads CASSQGWSRSLNIQYF. The CDR3 nucleotides read TGCGCCAGCAGCCAGGGCTGGAGCAGGAGCCTGAACATTCAGTACTTC.

Concerning this clonotype: This CDR3 is missing its conserved last phenylalanine or tryptophan, likely due to a read error. The chain has TRBV11-2 and TRBJ2-1; 7 bases match TRBD2. V lost 3 bases and J lost 3; bases outside the gene matches: 8. CDR3 size: 16 residues. Germline CDR1 and CDR2: SGHAT and FQNNGV. As DNA, the CDR3 is TGTGCCAGCAGCTTGGGGCCGGGGGGTTACTACAATGAGCAGTTCCTC. As protein: CASSLGPGGYYNEQFL.

About this clonotype: One junction end does not reproduce the germline sequence, and a read error may be involved. In DNA form, the CDR3 reads TGTGCCAGCAGCTATGGCTGGGGGGACAACTACGAGCAGTACTTC. Amino acids: CASSYGWGDNYEQYF. J is TRBJ2-7 and V is TRBV5-3; either TRBD1 or TRBD2 may supply D (6 bases each). TRBV5-3 is recorded as an ORF, its role being uncertain. CDR3 size: 15 residues.

Note on this clonotype: A much larger clone differs from this one at a single base, so this may be a read error. No conserved phenylalanine or tryptophan is present at the end of the CDR3, so a read error is the likely explanation. This chain connects TRBV5-3 to TRBJ2-5; TRBD1 is a possible D gene (5 bases). TRBV5-3 is reported as an ORF; its role is uncertain. The CDR3 has 15 amino acids. CDR3 nucleotides: TGTGCCAGCAGCTTGTCGTTGGGGCCTGGGGAGACCCAGTACATC. Protein sequence: CASSLSLGPGETQYI.

This rearrangement joins TRBV10-2 to TRBJ2-2, with a possible D match to TRBD2 (5 bases). Trimming took off 6 bases at V and 0 bases at J, with 14 bases between the two ends. The CDR3 is 16 residues long. Germline V CDR1 and CDR2: WSHSY, SAAADI. In DNA form, the CDR3 reads TGCGCCAGCAGAGACCCAGCGGAGGCGAACACCGGGGAGCTGTTTTTT. This sequence encodes CASRDPAEANTGELFF.

About this clonotype itself: The junction departs from the called germline gene at one end, perhaps through a read error. The J gene is TRBJ2-2, the V gene TRBV29-1; possibly TRBD2 for D (6 bases). Germline V gene sequence: CDR1 SQVTM, CDR2 ANQGSEA. The CDR3 loop spans 13 amino acids. CDR3 loop: CSAAGARSGGLFF. The CDR3 DNA sequence: TGCAGCGCTGCCGGGGCGCGGTCCGGGGGGCTGTTTTTT.